A single sample is the source of the 4 T cell receptor beta chains below, sequenced in a study of T cell repertoires in cytomegalovirus infection. TCRdb reanalysed the reads using MiXCR and keeps one entry per CDR3 protein. The table shows some 130,000 distinct CDR3 sequences, with 8.8% occurring only once. Sequenced material: PBMCs. All receptors come from a human donor in good health (CMV status not recorded). Some clones in this sample may be carry-over from other donors' samples.

There are many counts of this clonotype. This chain links TRBV20-1 with TRBJ1-1; 7 bases agree with TRBD1. The trim removed 5 bases at V and 0 bases at J, leaving 3 bases unmatched. Germline CDR1 reads DFQATT; CDR2 reads SNEGSKA (reference sequence). The CDR3 length is 13 residues. CDR3 nucleotide sequence: TGCAGTGCTCGCCAGGGGGTGAACACTGAAGCTTTCTTT. Translating it yields CSARQGVNTEAFF.

There are a few counts of this clonotype. This rearrangement joins TRBV28 to TRBJ2-7; D is unresolved. V was trimmed by 6 bases and J by 3 bases, leaving 15 bases between them. CDR1 and CDR2 (germline): MDHEN, SYDVKM. The CDR3 has 14 residues. CDR3 sequence: CASSPPRGDYEQYF. CDR3 DNA sequence: TGTGCCAGCAGCCCCCCCCGCGGAGACTACGAGCAGTACTTC.

This clonotype showed up many times. CDR3 DNA: TGTGCCAGCAGCCGCGGTAGCTCCTACGAGCAGTACGTC. Translation gives CASSRGSSYEQYV. V is TRBV7-2 and J is TRBJ2-7; D is ambiguous. CDR1 SGHTA and CDR2 FQGNSA come from the germline V gene. V was shortened by 5 bases and J by 0 bases, with 8 bases between the two germline ends. This CDR3 has 13 amino acids.

This chain uses TRBV25-1 with TRBJ1-1; no clear D gene. Germline CDR1 MGHDK, CDR2 SYGVNS. This CDR3 is built from 14 residues. Trimming removed 1 base from V and 3 bases from J, with 9 bases in between. The CDR3 region is CASSESGEHTEAFF. The CDR3 region has the DNA TGTGCCAGCAGTGAATCCGGGGAGCACACTGAAGCTTTCTTT.